The present entry profiles one T cell receptor (beta chain) with its context. Libraries were prepared by immunoSEQ multiplex PCR; TCRdb keeps only in-frame clonotypes and omits some of them. The data show approximately 300,000 clones, about 90% seen once. This sample was taken from a study of blood T cell repertoires in COVID-19. In germline, CDR1 is LNHDA, CDR2 SQIVND (reference sequence). The ends were cut back, 6 bases at V and 1 base at J, with 12 bases in the middle. The CDR3 has 14 residues. The rearrangement uses TRBV19 and TRBJ1-1; TRBD1 is a possible D gene (5 bases). The TCR sequence derives from a woman younger than 45 with COVID-19, enrolled during active disease. Sequenced: peripheral blood. CDR3 DNA sequence: TGTGCCAGTAGGGTAACGGGGGGGAACACTGAAGCTTTCTTT. Protein product: CASRVTGGNTEAFF.